One and the same sample provided the 14 T cell receptor beta chains below, sequenced in a study of regulatory T cells in long-lasting Graves disease. Time point described: newly diagnosed GD, antithyroid drugs for less than 3 months. The TCR library was prepared using RNA isolated from PBMCs. Construction of the TCR beta libraries employed iRepertoire HTBI primers in conjunction with Arm-PCR of CDR3 regions. TCRdb re-analysed the multiplex PCR reads in MiXCR, keeping a single row per CDR3 protein. The sample carries more than 300,000 distinct CDR3 sequences, roughly 10% recorded once. In addition, the sample was reused for a study of T cells in Graves' hyperthyroidism and ophthalmopathy.

Sequenced here: peripheral blood mononuclear cells (PBMCs), sampled at new diagnosis, from a patient treated with antithyroid drugs. Receptors were obtained from a woman aged 18 to 35 with Graves disease.

This clonotype was counted only a few times. The chain combines TRBV9 with TRBJ1-4; tentative D call: TRBD1 (5 bases). There are 15 residues in the CDR3. V gave up 0 bases and J gave up 7 bases, with 13 bases separating them. Germline V gives CDR1 SGDLS, CDR2 YYNGEE. CDR3 sequence reads: CASSVEWGRAEKLFF. As DNA, the CDR3 is TGTGCCAGCAGCGTAGAATGGGGCAGGGCTGAAAAACTGTTTTTT.

This clonotype turned up a few times. A read error may be the cause here, since a much bigger clone is one base away. This rearrangement joins TRBV20-1 to TRBJ2-5, with a tentative D call TRBD2 (5 bases). Matching the DNA end better, TRBJ2-1 makes the J call doubtful. Germline-derived CDR1 and CDR2 are DFQATT and SNEGSKA (reference sequence). The CDR3 runs 15 residues. DNA of the CDR3: TGCAGTGCTAGAGATCGGGGAAGACGAGTGGACGAGCAGTTCTTC. The encoded protein is CSARDRGRRVDEQFF.

This clonotype appeared many times. The chain employs TRBV12-3 or TRBV12-4 and TRBJ2-3, with 9 nucleotides matching TRBD2. V trimming: 7 bases; J trimming: 5 bases; junction bases outside the gene matches: 10. The length of the CDR3 is 15 residues. The CDR3 nucleotides are TGTGCCAGCACTCTGGGGCGGGGGGGCATAGATACGCAGTATTTT. It specifies CASTLGRGGIDTQYF.

This clonotype has ten or more counts. The chain employs TRBV20-1 and TRBJ2-5; D is perhaps TRBD1 or TRBD2 (5 bases each). Germline CDR1 and CDR2: DFQATT and SNEGSKA (reference sequence). V lost 3 bases and J 0 bases, leaving 11 bases between the germline ends. The CDR3 runs 14 residues. The CDR3 sequence: CSASPGTYQETQYF. CDR3 nucleotides: TGCAGTGCTAGCCCCGGGACGTACCAAGAGACCCAGTACTTC.

This clonotype was counted ten times or more. This chain connects TRBV12-3 or TRBV12-4 to TRBJ2-7; weak D call: TRBD1 (5 bases). The length of the CDR3 is 14 residues. V was shortened by 3 bases and J by 0 bases, with 9 bases between the two germline ends. Here the CDR3 reads CASSFQGNSYEQYF. CDR3 DNA: TGTGCCAGCAGTTTTCAGGGCAACTCCTACGAGCAGTACTTC.

This clonotype was picked up many times. The CDR3 DNA is TGTGCCAGCAGTCCCCTAAACTGGGTAGCGGGAGAAGTCACAGATACGCAGTATTTT. Residues: CASSPLNWVAGEVTDTQYF. This chain connects TRBV28 to TRBJ2-3, with 9 bases that match TRBD2. V gave up 5 bases and J gave up 2 bases; unmatched junction bases: 17. CDR1 is MDHEN, CDR2 SYDVKM, per germline. The length of the CDR3 is 19 residues.

This clonotype was recorded at least ten times. This chain joins TRBV12-3 or TRBV12-4 and TRBJ1-1; D is perhaps TRBD1 (5 bases). CDR3 size: 14 residues. V dropped 3 bases and J dropped 1 base, with 9 bases sitting between them. CDR3 bases: TGTGCCAGCAGTTTGGGGGTGACGAACACTGAAGCTTTCTTT. Translation: CASSLGVTNTEAFF.

Ten or more counts support this clonotype. This chain joins TRBV7-2 and TRBJ2-1; D might be TRBD2 (6 bases). Trimming shortened V by 7 bases and J by 3 bases, and 19 bases separated the two germline ends. This CDR3 region has 16 residues. From germline, CDR1 is SGHTA and CDR2 FQGNSA. The CDR3, as DNA: TGTGCCAGCACACAGTTCGTGGGGGGAGGCTACAATGAGCAGTTCTTC. Protein sequence: CASTQFVGGGYNEQFF.

In the case of this clonotype: Given a much more abundant clone one base away, this may be a read error. The chain uses TRBV29-1 and TRBJ1-2; no firm D call. The CDR3 runs 13 residues. Germline V gives CDR1 SQVTM, CDR2 ANQGSEA. This CDR3 reads CSVPRVSNYSYTF. Written as DNA, the CDR3 is TGCAGCGTTCCCCGGGTTTCTAACTATAGCTACACCTTC. Using reference TRBV29-1 and TRBJ1-2 for the parts outside the CDR3, the full variable domain is SAVISQKPSRDICQRGTSLTIQCQVDSQVTMMFWYRQQPGQSLTLIATANQGSEATYESGFVIDKFPISRPNLTFSTLTVSNMSPEDSSIYLCSVPRVSNYSYTFGSGTRLTVV.

In its sample, this clonotype was seen many times. This sequence joins TRBV11-2 and TRBJ2-5; D gene unclear. The V gene lost 3 bases and the J gene lost 8 bases, with 22 bases spanning the gap. This CDR3 is 16 amino acids long. Germline V gene sequence: CDR1 SGHAT, CDR2 FQNNGV. CDR3 nucleotide sequence: TGTGCCAGCAGCTTGTCTTCTGGGTCTCTCGAAGGAACCCAGTACTTC. This codes for CASSLSSGSLEGTQYF.

This clonotype has ten or more counts. The chain couples TRBV2 to TRBJ2-3; D not resolved. In germline, CDR1 is SNHLY, CDR2 FYNNEI. Trimming took 3 bases from V and 0 from J, leaving 10 bases between them. The CDR3 is made up of 15 amino acids. The CDR3 DNA follows: TGTGCCAGCAGTGATCGGGTACTTAGCACAGATACGCAGTATTTT. Translating it yields CASSDRVLSTDTQYF.

As for this clonotype: A much bigger clone sits one base away, suggesting this may be a read error. The chain carries TRBV27 and TRBJ1-1, with no clear D. Trimming cost V 5 bases and J 1 base, with 11 bases left between them. The CDR3 length is 14 residues. Germline lookup yields CDR1 MNHEY and CDR2 SMNVEV (reference sequence). The CDR3 sequence: CASSLSSANTEAFF. The CDR3 coding sequence is TGTGCCAGCAGTCTCAGTTCAGCGAACACTGAAGCTTTCTTT.

This clonotype was observed at least ten times. The rearrangement links TRBV6-1 to TRBJ2-5; 10 positions agree with TRBD1. V was pared by 3 bases and J by 2 bases, with 3 bases of the junction left unmatched. The V gene's germline CDR1 is MNHNS and CDR2 SASEGT. The CDR3 totals 15 residues. The CDR3 region has the DNA TGTGCCAGCAGTGAGCCGGGACAGGGGCAAGAGACCCAGTACTTC. This translates into CASSEPGQGQETQYF.

The chain employs TRBV20-1 and TRBJ2-1; TRBD2 is a possible D gene (6 bases). The CDR3 is 15 amino acids. Per germline, CDR1 DFQATT and CDR2 SNEGSKA (reference sequence). V lost 1 base and J 4 bases, leaving 14 bases between the germline ends. Here the CDR3 reads CSARGVGSGYNEQFF. The DNA for the CDR3 is TGCAGTGCTAGAGGGGTCGGTAGCGGATACAATGAGCAGTTCTTC.